This T cell receptor beta chain was profiled in a study of regulatory T cells in long-lasting Graves disease. General study points: Thyroid tissue went unstudied; only peripheral blood was examined.

V lost 1 base and J 0 bases, leaving 19 bases between the germline ends. The CDR3 loop spans 18 amino acids. From germline, CDR1 is SGHTA and CDR2 FQGNSA. Specified time point: newly diagnosed GD, antithyroid drugs for less than 3 months. PBMC RNA was the source of the TCR library. This clonotype was counted a few times. Its antigen is as yet unknown. For TCR beta, libraries came from iRepertoire HTBI primers and Arm-PCR of CDR3 regions. Via MiXCR, TCRdb re-called the multiplex PCR reads, giving one row per CDR3 protein. In the table there are 560,000 or so distinct CDR3 sequences, 15% to 20% of which are singletons. This sample was shared with a second study, whose subject was T cells in Graves' hyperthyroidism and ophthalmopathy. In that study: Newly diagnosed hyperthyroidism, duration under 2 months, in patients aged 18 to 65.

The receptor comes from a man younger than 35 with Graves disease. The source was peripheral blood mononuclear cells (PBMCs), collected at new diagnosis, from a patient treated with antithyroid drugs. This sequence joins TRBV7-2 and TRBJ2-7, with D perhaps assigned TRBD1 or TRBD2 (6 bases each). CDR3 bases: TGTGCCAGCAGCTTAGTGGATGTCTCGGGGGCCGGCTCCTACGAGCAGTACTTC. Protein sequence: CASSLVDVSGAGSYEQYF.